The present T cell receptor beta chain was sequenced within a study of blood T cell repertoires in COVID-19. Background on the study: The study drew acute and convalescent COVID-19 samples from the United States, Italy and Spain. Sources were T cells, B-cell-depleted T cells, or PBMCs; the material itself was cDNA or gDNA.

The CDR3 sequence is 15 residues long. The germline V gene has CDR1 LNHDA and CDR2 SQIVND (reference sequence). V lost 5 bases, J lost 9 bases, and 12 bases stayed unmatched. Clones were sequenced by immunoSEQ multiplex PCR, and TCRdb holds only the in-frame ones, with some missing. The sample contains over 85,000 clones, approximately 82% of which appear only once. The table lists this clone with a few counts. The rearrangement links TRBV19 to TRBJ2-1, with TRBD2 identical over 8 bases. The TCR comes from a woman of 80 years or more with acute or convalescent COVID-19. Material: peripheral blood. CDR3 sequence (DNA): TGTGCCAGTAGTTCGGGGGGGCTGATTTCTAGTGAGCAGTTCTTC. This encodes CASSSGGLISSEQFF.